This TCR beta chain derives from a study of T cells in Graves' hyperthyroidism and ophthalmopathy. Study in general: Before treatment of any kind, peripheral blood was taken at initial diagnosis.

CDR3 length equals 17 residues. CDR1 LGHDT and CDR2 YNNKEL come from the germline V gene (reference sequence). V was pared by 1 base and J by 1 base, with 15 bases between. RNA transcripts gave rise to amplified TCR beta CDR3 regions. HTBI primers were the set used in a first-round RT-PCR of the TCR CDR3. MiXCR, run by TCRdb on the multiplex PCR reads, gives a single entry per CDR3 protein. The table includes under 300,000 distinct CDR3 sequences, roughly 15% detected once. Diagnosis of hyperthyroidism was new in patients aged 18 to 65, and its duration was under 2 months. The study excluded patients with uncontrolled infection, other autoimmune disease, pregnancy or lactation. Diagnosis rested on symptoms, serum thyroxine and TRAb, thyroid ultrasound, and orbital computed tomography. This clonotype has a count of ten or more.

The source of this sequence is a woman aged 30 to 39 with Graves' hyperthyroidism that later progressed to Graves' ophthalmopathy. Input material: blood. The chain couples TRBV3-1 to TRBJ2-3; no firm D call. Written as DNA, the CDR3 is TGTGCCAGCAGCCAAGTGGTGGGTGGATACGGCACAGATACGCAGTATTTT. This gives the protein CASSQVVGGYGTDTQYF.